This record looks at one T cell receptor beta chain sequence and its context. Authors' analysis steps: Individual samples carried between about 23,224 and 750,000 TCRs, with around 96,000 as the median. TCRdb analysed the RACE reads with MiXCR anew, one entry per CDR3 protein. What appears here as the V and J calls and clone size reflects TCRdb's work, not the paper's. The sample comprises roughly 180,000 distinct CDR3 sequences, about 22% of which are singletons, and about 7% rests with the top ten. The sample is drawn from a study of human T cells and chemical hapten exposure. Study details: Skin on the upper inner arm, about 2 cm by about 2 cm in size, was sensitized with 2% DPC.

As for time point: patch test 1, 2 weeks after DPC sensitization. Treatment meaning: therapeutic diphenylcyclopropenone sensitization with weekly scalp DPC. The receptor comes from a woman in her forties or fifties with alopecia areata. Some clones in this sample may be carry-over from other donors' samples. The specimen comprised whole blood, sampled in connection with sensitization to the hapten diphenylcyclopropenone (DPC).

The CDR3 DNA follows: TGCAGTGCACCCCCGGGGACTAGCGGATACAATGAGCAGTTCTTC. Residues: CSAPPGTSGYNEQFF. The chain recombines TRBV20-1 with TRBJ2-1; 11 bases agree with TRBD2. V gave up 6 bases and J gave up 4 bases; unmatched junction bases: 8. The germline V gene encodes CDR1 DFQATT and CDR2 SNEGSKA (reference sequence). The CDR3 runs to 15 residues.